This T cell receptor (beta chain) was sequenced in a study of blood T cell repertoires in COVID-19. Overall study: Specimens from acute and convalescent COVID-19 originated in the United States, Italy and Spain.

Generated by immunoSEQ multiplex PCR, the TCRdb table keeps only in-frame clones and is missing some. The sample holds about 220,000 clones; around 85% are singletons and the top ten take under 2.5%. The CDR3 totals 16 residues. V was shortened by 4 bases and J by 2 bases, with 17 bases between the two germline ends. Germline CDR1 LGHNA, CDR2 YNFKEQ. In Seattle, patients joined the study during active infection and were tracked longitudinally. This rearrangement joins TRBV4-2 to TRBJ2-5, with TRBD1 as a possible D gene (6 bases). The sequenced material came from peripheral blood. The clonotype comes from a woman in her 70s with COVID-19, enrolled during active disease. The CDR3 protein is CASSRTARTAQETQYF. DNA for the CDR3: TGTGCCAGCAGCCGGACGGCCCGGACAGCTCAAGAGACCCAGTACTTC.